This entry concerns a single T cell receptor beta chain. Antigen specificity is unknown. Germline V lookup: CDR1 SGHNT, CDR2 YENEEA. The ends lost 6 bases at V and 6 bases at J; junction bases unmatched: 8. The CDR3 consists of 15 residues. Only in-frame clones appear in the TCRdb table, and some are missing; sequencing was by immunoSEQ multiplex PCR. This sample has about 66,000 clones, with approximately 97% found just once. The data derive from a study of cytomegalovirus exposure and HLA in healthy donors. The study, taken as a whole, reports: A subsequent analysis found that TCR clusters from the first cohort also tended to co-occur in the roughly 120 validation repertoires, with around 94% of cluster scores above 0.

The sequence was collected from a woman aged 18-29 years in good health and CMV-seropositive. J is TRBJ2-2 and V is TRBV11-3, with TRBD1 identical over 9 bases. Input material: PBMCs. The CDR3 reads CASSDADRGSGELFF. Here the CDR3 DNA reads TGTGCCAGCAGTGACGCCGACAGGGGGTCCGGGGAGCTGTTTTTT.